A selection of T cell receptor beta chains follows, all from one sample in a study of blood T cell repertoires in COVID-19. Profiling relied on immunoSEQ multiplex PCR, and the TCRdb table lists in-frame clones only, not all of them. The sample records roughly 250,000 clones, 80% to 85% being singletons. Sequenced input: peripheral blood. These receptors originate from a woman aged 60-70 years with active or convalescent COVID-19. Both conserved end residues are part of each CDR3. D genes are given only for firm matches. Size values are once, few and many counts, or a class for expanded clones, and some rows have none.

v_gene,d_gene,abundance,j_gene,CDR3aa,CDR3nt
TRBV6-5,NA,NA,TRBJ1-1,CASSYSLQTNTEAFF,TGTGCCAGCAGTTACTCGTTACAGACGAACACTGAAGCTTTCTTT
TRBV15,TRBD2,NA,TRBJ2-1,CATSGGSGGLYNEQFF,TGTGCCACCAGCGGGGGTAGCGGGGGGTTATACAATGAGCAGTTCTTC
TRBV27,NA,NA,TRBJ1-3,CASSLVQGAGNTIYF,TGTGCCAGCAGTTTGGTGCAGGGTGCGGGAAACACCATATATTTT
TRBV18,NA,NA,TRBJ2-6,CASSPPPGFPGANVLTF,TGTGCCAGCTCACCACCACCAGGGTTCCCGGGGGCCAACGTCCTGACTTTC
TRBV19,NA,NA,TRBJ2-1,CASSIYRTYYNEQFF,TGTGCCAGTAGTATCTACCGGACATACTACAATGAGCAGTTCTTC
TRBV7-2,TRBD1,NA,TRBJ1-2,CASSRRQGAFYGYTF,TGTGCCAGCAGCCGCCGACAGGGCGCCTTCTATGGCTACACCTTC
TRBV7-9,TRBD1,NA,TRBJ1-1,CASSPHGTGSTEAFF,TGTGCCAGCAGCCCCCACGGGACAGGGAGCACTGAAGCTTTCTTT
TRBV19,TRBD1,NA,TRBJ1-2,CASIPGTGGHHGYTF,TGTGCCAGTATCCCCGGGACAGGGGGTCACCATGGCTACACCTTC
TRBV5-1,TRBD2,NA,TRBJ2-7,CASSKTSGGASYEQYF,TGCGCCAGCAGCAAGACTAGCGGGGGGGCATCCTACGAGCAGTACTTC
TRBV27,NA,NA,TRBJ1-5,CASGEYNQPQHF,TGTGCCAGCGGTGAGTACAATCAGCCCCAGCATTTT
TRBV30,TRBD1,NA,TRBJ2-6,CAWSRDRVGGANVLTF,TGTGCCTGGAGTAGGGACAGGGTCGGGGGGGCCAACGTCCTGACTTTC
TRBV7-8,NA,NA,TRBJ2-7,CASSLGQGINEQYF,TGTGCCAGCAGCTTAGGGCAGGGGATCAACGAGCAGTACTTC
TRBV7-9,TRBD1,NA,TRBJ1-3,CASSRDRASWALSGNTIYF,TGTGCCAGCAGTCGGGACAGGGCTAGCTGGGCTCTCTCTGGAAACACCATATATTTT
TRBV9,NA,NA,TRBJ2-5,CASSVGAGEETQYF,TGTGCCAGCAGCGTAGGGGCCGGTGAAGAGACCCAGTACTTC
TRBV7-2,TRBD2,NA,TRBJ2-3,CASSSLAGRGNTQYF,TGTGCCAGCAGCTCACTAGCGGGGCGGGGAAATACGCAGTATTTT
TRBV3-1/TRBV3-2,TRBD2,NA,TRBJ2-7,CASSQGVGGYVPYEQYF,TGTGCCAGCAGCCAAGGGGTGGGGGGGTACGTACCCTACGAGCAGTACTTC
TRBV2,NA,few,TRBJ1-2,CASSGQNYGYTF,TGTGCCAGCAGTGGGCAGAACTATGGCTACACCTTC
TRBV2,TRBD1,NA,TRBJ1-5,CASSESTGATQPQHF,TGTGCCAGCAGTGAAAGTACAGGGGCGACTCAGCCCCAGCATTTT
TRBV5-1,TRBD1,NA,TRBJ2-7,CASSLGQGAENEQYF,TGCGCCAGCAGCTTGGGACAGGGGGCGGAAAACGAGCAGTACTTC
TRBV29-1,TRBD1,few,TRBJ2-7,CSVGDRADYEQYF,TGCAGCGTTGGGGACAGGGCGGACTACGAGCAGTACTTC
TRBV6-5,NA,NA,TRBJ1-1,CATRRQGNTEAFF,TGTGCCACCAGGAGGCAGGGGAACACTGAAGCTTTCTTT